This TCR beta chain comes out of a study of blood T cell repertoires in COVID-19. The CDR3 extends over 14 amino acids. Germline lookup yields CDR1 MGHRA and CDR2 YSYEKL. Points on this clone: Sequence at one end of the junction differs from germline and may be a read error. The same CDR3 also results from other DNA sequences found in this sample.

Profiling relied on immunoSEQ multiplex PCR, and the TCRdb table lists in-frame clones only, not all of them. Seen here are 250,000 to 300,000 clones, roughly 90% observed once, and the top ten hold approximately 10%. The V call is TRBV4-1, the J call TRBJ1-2, with a tentative D call TRBD1 (6 bases). This sequence originates from a woman in her twenties or thirties with COVID-19, enrolled during active disease. Sample: peripheral blood. DNA for the CDR3: TGTGCCAGCAGCCAGGCACAGGGTTGGGGGGGCTACACCTTC. It yields the protein CASSQAQGWGGYTF.